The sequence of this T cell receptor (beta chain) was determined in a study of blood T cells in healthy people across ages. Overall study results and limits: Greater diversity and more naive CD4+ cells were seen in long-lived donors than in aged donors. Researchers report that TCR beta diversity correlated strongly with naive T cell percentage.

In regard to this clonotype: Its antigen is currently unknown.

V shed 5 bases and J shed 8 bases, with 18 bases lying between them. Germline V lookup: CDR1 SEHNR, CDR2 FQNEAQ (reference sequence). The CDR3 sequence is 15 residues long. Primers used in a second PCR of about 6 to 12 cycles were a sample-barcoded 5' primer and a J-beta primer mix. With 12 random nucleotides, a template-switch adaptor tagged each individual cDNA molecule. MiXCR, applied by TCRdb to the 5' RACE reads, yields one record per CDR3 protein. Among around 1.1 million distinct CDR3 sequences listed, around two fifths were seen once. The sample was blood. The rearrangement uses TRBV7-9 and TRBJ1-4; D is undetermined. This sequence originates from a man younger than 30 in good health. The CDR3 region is CASSPVKKMWEKLFF. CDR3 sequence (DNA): TGTGCCAGCAGCCCCGTGAAAAAAATGTGGGAAAAACTGTTTTTT.